The TCR beta chain under discussion was sequenced for a study of regulatory T cells in long-lasting Graves disease. Combining iRepertoire HTBI primers with Arm-PCR of CDR3 regions, the authors built TCR beta libraries. MiXCR was run by TCRdb on the multiplex PCR reads, yielding one entry per CDR3 protein. Of hundreds of thousands of distinct CDR3 sequences in the sample, about a sixth were seen once. This sample's time point: newly diagnosed GD, antithyroid drugs for less than 3 months. The TCR library used RNA extracted from PBMCs. Study conclusions and caveats: Graves' patients with persistent disease showed TCR diversity lower than patients newly diagnosed.

This clonotype came up a few times. Its target is not known. This sample also belongs to another study, concerning T cells in Graves' hyperthyroidism and ophthalmopathy.

Sequenced material: peripheral blood mononuclear cells (PBMCs), taken at new diagnosis, from a patient treated with antithyroid drugs. The clonotype comes from a woman in her twenties or thirties with Graves disease.

For the CDR3, the DNA is TGTGCCAGTAGTATGGGGGGACAAGAGACCCAGTACTTC. Encoded protein: CASSMGGQETQYF. This sequence joins TRBV19 and TRBJ2-1; a weak D match, TRBD2 (6 bases). Gene TRBJ2-5 matches the end of the DNA better, so the J call may be wrong. Germline CDR1 LNHDA, CDR2 SQIVND (reference sequence). The CDR3 extends over 13 amino acids.